This is a list of T cell receptor beta chains from one sample in a study of OX40 agonist ivuxolimab in advanced cancers. The assay was immunoSEQ multiplex PCR, and TCRdb's table has in-frame clones only and misses some. The sample has 55,000 to 70,000 clones; roughly four fifths are singletons. The sample was CD4+ or CD8+ T cells sorted from blood, taken in a trial of the OX40 agonist ivuxolimab. The source of these receptors is an adult with an advanced solid tumor such as melanoma, head and neck, liver or kidney cancer. CDR3s include the opening cysteine and the closing phenylalanine or tryptophan. The D gene is left open where the match is weak. The listing skips clone size in some rows; elsewhere it reads once, few, many or a size class.

V	size	D	J	CDR3	DNA
TRBV28	few	TRBD1	TRBJ1-2	CASSLAGGTASAYGYTF	TGTGCCAGCAGTTTGGCCGGGGGGACAGCTTCAGCTTATGGCTACACCTTC
TRBV11-3	-	TRBD1	TRBJ2-5	CASSPRTGMQETQYF	TGTGCCAGCAGCCCGCGGACAGGAATGCAAGAGACCCAGTACTTC
TRBV7-2	-	-	TRBJ2-3	CASSPRLSDTQYF	TGTGCCAGCAGCCCCCGACTGTCAGATACGCAGTATTTT
TRBV27	-	-	TRBJ2-2	CASSLGVTGELFF	TGTGCCAGCAGTTTAGGGGTCACCGGGGAGCTGTTTTTT
TRBV29-1	-	-	TRBJ2-5	CSVGNRKETQYF	TGCAGCGTTGGGAACCGGAAAGAGACCCAGTACTTC
TRBV19	-	TRBD2	TRBJ2-1	CASSIDLGLAGKGEQFF	TGTGCCAGTAGTATAGACCTCGGACTAGCGGGCAAGGGTGAGCAGTTCTTC
TRBV9	-	-	TRBJ2-7	CASSLDRGGSYEQYF	TGTGCCAGCAGTCTGGACAGAGGAGGCTCCTACGAGCAGTACTTC
TRBV10-3	-	-	TRBJ2-3	CAISERADTDTQYF	TGTGCCATCAGTGAGAGGGCAGACACAGATACGCAGTATTTT
TRBV28	-	-	TRBJ2-7	CASRSTVYEQYF	TGTGCCAGCAGGTCGACAGTCTACGAGCAGTACTTC
TRBV4-1	-	-	TRBJ1-2	CASSPQTEANYGYTF	TGCGCCAGCAGCCCGCAGACTGAGGCTAACTATGGCTACACCTTC
TRBV29-1	-	-	TRBJ1-2	CSVGAGGGYTF	TGCAGCGTTGGGGCAGGAGGGGGCTACACCTTC
TRBV11-3	few	-	TRBJ2-7	CASGEGDGYEQYF	TGTGCCAGCGGTGAGGGGGATGGCTACGAGCAGTACTTC
TRBV11-3	-	-	TRBJ1-6	CASSFPAPSPLHF	TGTGCCAGCAGCTTCCCTGCCCCATCACCCCTCCACTTT
TRBV29-1	-	-	TRBJ2-3	CSLVVAIDTQYF	TGCAGCCTTGTAGTGGCGATAGATACGCAGTATTTT
TRBV19	-	TRBD1	TRBJ2-3	CASSIGTGGPDTQYF	TGTGCCAGTAGTATAGGGACAGGGGGGCCAGATACGCAGTATTTT
TRBV28	-	TRBD2	TRBJ2-3	CASQPEGFSGGFADTQYF	TGTGCCAGCCAACCCGAGGGATTTAGCGGGGGGTTCGCAGATACGCAGTATTTT
TRBV27	-	TRBD2	TRBJ2-5	CASSLGLAGKETQYF	TGTGCCAGCAGTTTGGGACTAGCGGGGAAAGAGACCCAGTACTTC
TRBV27	-	TRBD2	TRBJ2-5	CASSLGLAGQETQYF	TGTGCCAGCAGTTTAGGACTAGCGGGGCAAGAGACCCAGTACTTC
TRBV27	few	TRBD2	TRBJ2-5	CASSTSSGGAQTQYF	TGTGCCAGCAGTACCTCTAGCGGGGGGGCGCAGACCCAGTACTTC
TRBV19	-	-	TRBJ1-3	CASSIGSGNTIYF	TGTGCCAGTAGTATAGGGTCTGGAAACACCATATATTTT
TRBV5-6	-	-	TRBJ1-4	CASSFAGTNEKLFF	TGTGCCAGCAGCTTCGCGGGCACTAATGAAAAACTGTTTTTT
TRBV11-3	-	TRBD1	TRBJ2-7	CASSRSRGQHYEQYF	TGTGCCAGCAGCAGGTCGAGGGGACAGCACTACGAGCAGTACTTC
TRBV7-9	-	-	TRBJ1-2	CASSPHGSGSGYTF	TGTGCCAGCAGCCCACATGGCTCAGGGTCAGGCTACACCTTC
TRBV9	-	-	TRBJ2-3	CASSVGMTSTDTQYF	TGTGCCAGCAGCGTAGGGATGACTAGCACAGATACGCAGTATTTT
TRBV15	-	-	TRBJ1-2	CATSRDRTNYGYTF	TGTGCCACCAGCAGAGATCGAACTAACTATGGCTACACCTTC
TRBV7-2	-	TRBD2	TRBJ2-3	CASSTRLAGGHTDTQYF	TGTGCCAGCAGCACACGACTAGCGGGGGGGCATACAGATACGCAGTATTTT
TRBV30	once	-	TRBJ1-1	CAWKFGGWAEAFF	TGTGCCTGGAAATTTGGGGGCTGGGCTGAAGCTTTCTTT
TRBV4-2	-	-	TRBJ2-7	CASSQGIGGAYEQYF	TGTGCCAGCAGCCAAGGTATAGGGGGGGCCTACGAGCAGTACTTC
TRBV10-3	once	TRBD2	TRBJ2-3	CATTGTSRRVDTQYF	TGTGCCACCACGGGGACTAGCCGTCGAGTGGATACGCAGTATTTT
TRBV27	-	-	TRBJ1-1	CASSNTGTTEAFF	TGTGCCAGCAGTAACACAGGGACCACTGAAGCTTTCTTT
TRBV5-1	once	-	TRBJ1-2	CASGSGEMITYGYTF	TGCGCCAGCGGAAGCGGGGAAATGATTACCTATGGCTACACCTTC
TRBV7-7	-	TRBD2	TRBJ2-5	CASSRGGRETQYF	TGTGCTAGCAGTCGGGGGGGCAGGGAGACCCAGTACTTC
TRBV6-5	-	-	TRBJ1-2	CASSYPRTVIGGYTF	TGTGCCAGCAGTTACCCCCGGACAGTTATAGGAGGCTACACCTTC
TRBV13	-	TRBD1	TRBJ2-2	CASSILQGASGELFF	TGTGCCAGCAGCATCCTCCAGGGGGCGTCCGGGGAGCTGTTTTTT
TRBV5-1	-	-	TRBJ2-7	CASSLLGQTTKQYF	TGCGCCAGCAGCCTCCTTGGACAGACTACGAAGCAGTACTTC
TRBV5-8	-	-	TRBJ1-1	CASSSRVWGSTEAFF	TGTGCCAGCAGCTCCCGGGTTTGGGGCAGCACTGAAGCTTTCTTT
TRBV11-2	-	TRBD1	TRBJ1-2	CASSFNDRAKGYTF	TGTGCCAGCAGCTTCAATGACAGGGCAAAAGGCTACACCTTC
TRBV10-3	-	-	TRBJ2-7	CAISDPAAGLSYEQYF	TGTGCCATCAGTGACCCGGCGGCAGGGTTGTCCTACGAGCAGTACTTC
TRBV7-2	few	-	TRBJ1-3	CATASGEGPGNTIYF	TGTGCCACCGCGAGTGGTGAGGGCCCTGGAAACACCATATATTTT
TRBV2	few	-	TRBJ1-5	CASSEALQGTQPQHF	TGTGCCAGCAGTGAAGCGCTTCAGGGGACTCAGCCCCAGCATTTT
TRBV5-4	-	TRBD1	TRBJ2-5	CASSFPVGQGEETQYF	TGTGCCAGCAGCTTTCCAGTTGGACAGGGGGAAGAGACCCAGTACTTC
TRBV6-5	once	TRBD1	TRBJ1-2	CASRGNRGNYGYTF	TGTGCCAGCAGGGGAAACAGGGGGAACTATGGCTACACCTTC
TRBV4-1	-	-	TRBJ1-1	CASSQWAAKDTEAFF	TGCGCCAGCAGCCAATGGGCGGCGAAGGACACTGAAGCTTTCTTT
TRBV30	-	TRBD2	TRBJ2-5	CAWSAGLALETQYF	TGTGCCTGGAGTGCGGGACTAGCCTTAGAGACCCAGTACTTC
TRBV7-2	-	-	TRBJ2-1	CASSLQGGYNEQFF	TGTGCCAGCAGCTTACAGGGGGGATACAATGAGCAGTTCTTC